This T cell receptor (beta chain) was recorded in a study of blood T cell repertoires in COVID-19. The V gene end was trimmed by 1 base and the J gene end by 1 base; junction bases not matched to a gene: 2. Per germline, CDR1 SGHVS and CDR2 FNYEAQ. This CDR3 spans 17 amino acids. Sequencing used immunoSEQ multiplex PCR; TCRdb keeps in-frame clones, though not all of them. The sample holds 200,000 to 250,000 clones, 83% seen once. This TCR was sampled from a woman aged 25 to 39 with COVID-19, enrolled during active disease. Sequencing input: peripheral blood. The genes are TRBV7-6 and TRBJ2-2; 11 positions match TRBD2. CDR3 region: CASSLVGLAENTGELFF. As DNA, the CDR3 is TGTGCCAGCAGCTTAGTGGGACTAGCGGAGAACACCGGGGAGCTGTTTTTT.